A selection of T cell receptor beta chains follows, all from one sample in a study of regulatory T cells in long-lasting Graves disease. Using its own MiXCR run on the multiplex PCR reads, TCRdb lists one record per CDR3 protein. The sample has more than 400,000 distinct CDR3 sequences, around 15% seen once; the top ten hold 12%. The same sample was also used in a study of T cells in Graves' hyperthyroidism and ophthalmopathy.

Sequencing was performed on peripheral blood mononuclear cells (PBMCs), taken at new diagnosis, from a patient treated with antithyroid drugs. The receptor source for this set is a man in his forties with Graves disease. CDR3s include the opening cysteine and the closing phenylalanine or tryptophan. A D gene is named only where the DNA matches it firmly. Not every row has a clone size; where given, it reads once, few, many or a size class.

clone_size j_call d_call v_call cdr3_aa cdr3_nt
many TRBJ2-5 NA TRBV28 CASTTRVNQETQYF TGTGCCAGCACCACAAGGGTTAATCAAGAGACCCAGTACTTC
many TRBJ2-7 TRBD2 TRBV29-1 CSVAMREAVYEQYF TGCAGCGTTGCTATGCGGGAGGCCGTCTACGAGCAGTACTTC
many TRBJ1-2 NA TRBV27 CASSFKFPLGRPYNYGYTF TGTGCCAGCAGTTTCAAATTCCCGTTGGGCAGGCCCTATAACTATGGCTACACCTTC
few TRBJ2-4 NA TRBV4-2 CASSQEDGWAAQNIQYF TGTGCCAGCAGCCAAGAAGATGGTTGGGCAGCCCAAAACATTCAGTACTTC
NA TRBJ1-1 TRBD1 TRBV18 CASSPGQGFGNTEAFF TGTGCCAGCTCACCGGGACAGGGGTTCGGGAACACTGAAGCTTTCTTT
NA TRBJ2-3 NA TRBV7-2 CASSLSGSSTDAQYF TGTGCCAGCAGCTTAAGTGGTTCTAGCACAGATGCGCAGTATTTT
many TRBJ1-1 NA TRBV27 CASSPPRGPSEAFF TGTGCCAGCAGTCCCCCCAGGGGACCATCTGAAGCTTTCTTT
many TRBJ2-1 NA TRBV2 CASSVGSGSYNEQFF TGTGCCAGCAGTGTAGGGTCAGGCTCCTACAATGAGCAGTTCTTC
few TRBJ1-6 NA TRBV27 CASSWGQRTGPYNSPLHF TGTGCCAGCAGTTGGGGTCAGAGAACAGGCCCCTATAATTCACCCCTCCACTTT
few TRBJ1-5 NA TRBV7-8 CASSLVGGTLGNQPQHF TGTGCCAGCAGCTTAGTCGGAGGGACCCTTGGTAATCAGCCCCAGCATTTT
many TRBJ1-1 TRBD1 TRBV5-1 CASSSGTGGITEAFF TGCGCCAGCAGCTCGGGGACAGGGGGCATCACTGAAGCTTTCTTT
NA TRBJ2-1 TRBD2 TRBV9 CASSFTWGGSSYNEQFF TGTGCCAGCAGCTTTACTTGGGGGGGAAGCTCCTACAATGAGCAGTTCTTC
many TRBJ1-1 NA TRBV18 CASSNGGLNTEAFF TGTGCCAGCTCAAATGGGGGGTTGAACACTGAAGCTTTCTTT
many TRBJ2-1 NA TRBV6-1 CASTHSTGVNEQFF TGTGCCAGCACCCACAGTACGGGGGTTAATGAGCAGTTCTTC
NA TRBJ1-5 NA TRBV20-1 CSALGTSNQPQHF TGCAGTGCCTTGGGCACTAGCAATCAGCCCCAGCATTTT
many TRBJ1-6 NA TRBV30 CAWSVRSSYNSPLHF TGTGCCTGGAGTGTCCGGAGCTCCTATAATTCACCCCTCCACTTT
many TRBJ1-3 TRBD1 TRBV6-5 CASSYSQGGSGNTIYF TGTGCCAGCAGTTACTCGCAGGGGGGTTCTGGAAACACCATATATTTT
many TRBJ2-1 NA TRBV6-1 CASSPFVNSYNEQFF TGTGCCAGCAGTCCCTTTGTGAACTCCTACAATGAGCAGTTCTTC
NA TRBJ2-1 TRBD1 TRBV13 CASSQDRGQGRQFF TGTGCCAGCAGCCAGGACAGGGGGCAAGGGAGACAGTTCTTC
many TRBJ2-5 TRBD1 TRBV7-2 CASSTGTGNQETQYF TGTGCCAGCAGCACGGGGACAGGGAACCAAGAGACCCAGTACTTC
NA TRBJ2-1 NA TRBV24-1 CATSDSQQGVGPYNEQFF TGTGCCACCAGTGATTCGCAACAGGGAGTCGGCCCTTACAATGAGCAGTTCTTC
many TRBJ2-7 NA TRBV11-3 CASSVPGRSSYEQYF TGTGCCAGCAGCGTTCCTGGTCGTAGCTCCTACGAGCAGTACTTC
once TRBJ2-6 NA TRBV10-3 CAINKEPGANVLTF TGTGCCATCAACAAAGAGCCAGGGGCCAACGTCCTGACTTTC
many TRBJ2-5 NA TRBV2 CAGAGTSGETQYF TGTGCCGGAGCCGGGACATCGGGAGAGACCCAGTACTTC
NA TRBJ2-7 TRBD2 TRBV5-1 CASSLTKAGRGRLHEQYF TGCGCCAGCAGCTTGACAAAGGCCGGGAGGGGACGACTCCACGAGCAGTACTTC
NA TRBJ2-2 NA TRBV12-5 CASGVFRELFF TGTGCTAGTGGAGTGTTCAGGGAGCTGTTTTTT
few TRBJ2-4 TRBD2 TRBV10-3 CAISGTREGLLAKNIQYF TGTGCCATCAGCGGGACGCGGGAGGGTTTGTTAGCCAAAAACATTCAGTACTTC
many TRBJ2-7 TRBD2 TRBV3-1 CASSQELAGGSQQYF TGTGCCAGCAGCCAAGAGTTAGCGGGCGGTTCGCAGCAGTACTTC
NA TRBJ2-7 NA TRBV10-3 CAISGPSVVEQYF TGTGCCATCAGTGGGCCGTCGGTGGTCGAGCAGTACTTC
few TRBJ2-2 NA TRBV19 CASRGNMTSPDTNTGELFF TGTGCCAGTAGAGGAAACATGACTAGTCCAGATACGAACACCGGGGAGCTGTTTTTT
many TRBJ2-3 NA TRBV28 CASSTGRRLNTQYF TGTGCCAGCAGTACAGGACGGAGGCTGAATACGCAGTATTTT
many TRBJ1-2 TRBD1 TRBV30 CAWRRQGAFDGYTF TGTGCCTGGAGGCGACAGGGGGCTTTTGATGGCTACACCTTC
few TRBJ1-5 TRBD1 TRBV18 CASSPYHPRQGRNQPQHF TGTGCCAGCTCACCATACCATCCTAGACAGGGACGCAATCAGCCCCAGCATTTT
many TRBJ2-5 TRBD1 TRBV20-1 CSPDRGIQETQYF TGCAGCCCCGACAGGGGTATCCAAGAGACCCAGTACTTC
few TRBJ2-1 NA TRBV20-1 CSARLAIQYNEQFF TGCAGTGCCAGGCTAGCGATACAATACAATGAGCAGTTCTTC